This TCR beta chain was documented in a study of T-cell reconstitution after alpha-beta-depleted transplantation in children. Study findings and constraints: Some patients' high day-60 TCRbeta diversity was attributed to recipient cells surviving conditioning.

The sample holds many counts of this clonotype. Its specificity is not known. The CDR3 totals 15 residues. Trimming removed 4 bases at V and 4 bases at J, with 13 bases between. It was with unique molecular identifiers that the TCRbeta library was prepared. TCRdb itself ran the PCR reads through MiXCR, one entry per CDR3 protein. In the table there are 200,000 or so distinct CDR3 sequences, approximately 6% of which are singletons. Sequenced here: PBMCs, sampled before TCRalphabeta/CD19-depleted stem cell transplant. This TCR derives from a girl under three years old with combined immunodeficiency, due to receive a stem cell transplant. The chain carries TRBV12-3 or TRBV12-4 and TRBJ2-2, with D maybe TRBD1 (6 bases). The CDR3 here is CASSSPQGITGELFF. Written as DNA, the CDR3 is TGTGCCAGCAGTTCCCCACAGGGTATCACCGGGGAGCTGTTTTTT.